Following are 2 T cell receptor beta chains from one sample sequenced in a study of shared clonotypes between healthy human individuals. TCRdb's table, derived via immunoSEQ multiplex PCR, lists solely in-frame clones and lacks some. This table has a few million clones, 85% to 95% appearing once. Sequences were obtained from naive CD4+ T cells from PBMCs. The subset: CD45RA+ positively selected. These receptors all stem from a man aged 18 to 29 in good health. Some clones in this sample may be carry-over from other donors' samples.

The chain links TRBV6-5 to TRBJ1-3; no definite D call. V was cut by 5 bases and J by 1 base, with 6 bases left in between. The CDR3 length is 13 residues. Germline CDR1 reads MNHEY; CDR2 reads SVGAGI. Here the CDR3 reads CASSQQSGNTIYF. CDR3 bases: TGTGCCAGCAGTCAACAGTCTGGAAACACCATATATTTT.

The CDR3 loop reads CASSQLDKASNQPQHF. The CDR3 bases are TGTGCCAGCAGCCAATTGGACAAAGCCTCTAATCAGCCCCAGCATTTT. The rearrangement uses TRBV7-9 and TRBJ1-5; D might be TRBD1 (5 bases). V shed 5 bases and J shed 4 bases, with 18 bases lying between them. The CDR3 runs 16 residues. The V gene's germline CDR1 is SEHNR and CDR2 FQNEAQ (reference sequence).